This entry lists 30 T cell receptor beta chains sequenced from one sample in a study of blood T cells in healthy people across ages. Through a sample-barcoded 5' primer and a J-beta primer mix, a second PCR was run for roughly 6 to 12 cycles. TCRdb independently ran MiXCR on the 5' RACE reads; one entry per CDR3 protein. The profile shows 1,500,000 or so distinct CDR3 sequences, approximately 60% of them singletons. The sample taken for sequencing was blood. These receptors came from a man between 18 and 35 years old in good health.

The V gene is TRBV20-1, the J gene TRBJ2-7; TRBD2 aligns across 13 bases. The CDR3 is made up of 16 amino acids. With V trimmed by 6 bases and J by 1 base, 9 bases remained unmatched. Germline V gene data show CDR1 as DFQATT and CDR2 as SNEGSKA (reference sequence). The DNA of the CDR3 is TGCAGTGCCCCCGGGACTAGCGGGGCCATTTCCTACGAGCAGTACTTC. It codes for CSAPGTSGAISYEQYF.

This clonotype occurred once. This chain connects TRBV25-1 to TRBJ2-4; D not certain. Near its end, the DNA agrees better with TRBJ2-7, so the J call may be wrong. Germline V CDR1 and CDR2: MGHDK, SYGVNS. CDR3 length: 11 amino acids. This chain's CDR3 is CASGFEYEQYF. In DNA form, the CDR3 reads TGTGCCAGCGGTTTCGAGTACGAGCAGTACTTC.

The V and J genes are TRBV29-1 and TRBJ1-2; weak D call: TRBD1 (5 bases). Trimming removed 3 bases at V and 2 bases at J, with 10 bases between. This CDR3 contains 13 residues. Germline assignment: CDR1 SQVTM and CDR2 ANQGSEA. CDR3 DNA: TGCAGCGTTGACGTGGGGGGAAACTATGGCTACACCTTC. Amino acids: CSVDVGGNYGYTF.

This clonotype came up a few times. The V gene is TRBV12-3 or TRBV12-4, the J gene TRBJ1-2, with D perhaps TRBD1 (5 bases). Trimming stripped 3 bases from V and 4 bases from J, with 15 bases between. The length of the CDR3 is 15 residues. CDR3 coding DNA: TGTGCCAGCAGTTTGGCCGGGACGGGCAGCTATGGCTACACCTTC. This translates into CASSLAGTGSYGYTF.

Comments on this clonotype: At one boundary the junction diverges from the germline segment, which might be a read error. The CDR3, as DNA: TGCGCCAGCAGATTGGACTCAACTGAAGCTTTCTTT. This codes for CASRLDSTEAFF. The V gene is TRBV5-1, the J gene TRBJ1-1; no reliable D call. The germline V gene has CDR1 SGHRS and CDR2 YFSETQ. The CDR3 runs 12 residues. The entire variable domain, with the rest obtained from reference TRBV5-1 and TRBJ1-1, is as follows: KAGVTQTPRYLIKTRGQQVTLSCSPISGHRSVSWYQQTPGQGLQFLFEYFSETQRNKGNFPGRFSGRQFSNSRSEMNVSTLELGDSALYLCASRLDSTEAFFGQGTRLTVV.

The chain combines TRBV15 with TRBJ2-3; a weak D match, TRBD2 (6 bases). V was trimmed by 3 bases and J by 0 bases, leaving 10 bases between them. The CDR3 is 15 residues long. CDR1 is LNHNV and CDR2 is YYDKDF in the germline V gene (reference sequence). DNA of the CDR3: TGTGCCACCAGCAGTAGGGGACTCAGCACAGATACGCAGTATTTT. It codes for CATSSRGLSTDTQYF.

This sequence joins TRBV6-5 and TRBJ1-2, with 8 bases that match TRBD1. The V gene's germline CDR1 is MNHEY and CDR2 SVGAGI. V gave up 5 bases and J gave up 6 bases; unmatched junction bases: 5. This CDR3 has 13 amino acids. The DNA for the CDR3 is TGTGCCAGCAGTCGACAGGGGTCGGATGGCTACACCTTC. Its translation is CASSRQGSDGYTF.

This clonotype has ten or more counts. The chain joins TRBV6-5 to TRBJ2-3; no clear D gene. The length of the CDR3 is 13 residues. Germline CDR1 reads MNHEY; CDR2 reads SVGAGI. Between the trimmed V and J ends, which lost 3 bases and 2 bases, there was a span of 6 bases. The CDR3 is CASSYSNTDTQYF. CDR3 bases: TGTGCCAGCAGTTATAGCAACACAGATACGCAGTATTTT.

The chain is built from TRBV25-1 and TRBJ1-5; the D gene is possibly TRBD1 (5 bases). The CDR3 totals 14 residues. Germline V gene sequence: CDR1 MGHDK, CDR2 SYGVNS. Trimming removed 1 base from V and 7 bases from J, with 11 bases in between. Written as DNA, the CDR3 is TGTGCCAGCAGTGAATGGGGGACGGGGCAGCCCCAGCATTTT. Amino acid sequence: CASSEWGTGQPQHF.

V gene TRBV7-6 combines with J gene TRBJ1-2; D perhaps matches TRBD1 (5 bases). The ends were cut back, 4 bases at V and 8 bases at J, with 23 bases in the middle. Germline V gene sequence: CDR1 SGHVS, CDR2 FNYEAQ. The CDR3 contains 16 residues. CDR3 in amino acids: CASSSSGPLGLEGYTF. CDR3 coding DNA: TGTGCCAGCAGCTCGAGCGGGCCCCTGGGACTAGAGGGCTACACCTTC. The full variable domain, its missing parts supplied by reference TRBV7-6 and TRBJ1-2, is GAGVSQSPRYKVTKRGQDVALRCDPISGHVSLYWYRQALGQGPEFLTYFNYEAQQDKSGLPNDRFSAERPEGSISTLTIQRTEQRDSAMYRCASSSSGPLGLEGYTFGSGTRLTVV.

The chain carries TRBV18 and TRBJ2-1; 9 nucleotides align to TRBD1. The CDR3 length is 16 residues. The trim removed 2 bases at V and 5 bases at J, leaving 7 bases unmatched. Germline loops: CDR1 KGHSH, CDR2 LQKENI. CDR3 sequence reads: CASSPGTGITDNEQFF. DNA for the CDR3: TGTGCCAGCTCACCAGGGACAGGGATAACGGACAATGAGCAGTTCTTC. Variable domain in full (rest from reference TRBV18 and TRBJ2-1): NAGVMQNPRHLVRRRGQEARLRCSPMKGHSHVYWYRQLPEEGLKFMVYLQKENIIDESGMPKERFSAEFPKEGPSILRIQQVVRGDSAAYFCASSPGTGITDNEQFFGPGTRLTVL.

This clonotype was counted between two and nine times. CDR3 loop: CASSEGTGGSGGYTF. The CDR3 DNA is TGCGCCAGCAGCGAAGGGACAGGGGGCTCAGGGGGCTACACCTTC. The V gene is TRBV4-3, the J gene TRBJ1-2; 12 positions agree with TRBD1. Germline V gene data show CDR1 as LGHNA and CDR2 as YSLEER. This CDR3 has 15 amino acids. After removal of 5 bases from V and 8 bases from J, the junction contained 9 bases not matched to a gene.

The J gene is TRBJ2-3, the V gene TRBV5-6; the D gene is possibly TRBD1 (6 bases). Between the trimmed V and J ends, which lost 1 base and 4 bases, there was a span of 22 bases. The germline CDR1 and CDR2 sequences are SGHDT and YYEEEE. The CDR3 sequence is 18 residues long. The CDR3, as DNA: TGTGCCAGCAGCTTGCTTCCAGGGGCGTATAGGCACGCAGATACGCAGTATTTT. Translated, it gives CASSLLPGAYRHADTQYF.

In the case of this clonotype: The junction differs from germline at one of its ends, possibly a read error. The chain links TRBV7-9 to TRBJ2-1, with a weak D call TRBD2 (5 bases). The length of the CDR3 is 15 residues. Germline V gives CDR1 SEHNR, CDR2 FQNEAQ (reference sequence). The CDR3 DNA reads TGTGCCGGCAGCTCCGTCTCCGGGACCTACAATGAGCAGTTCTTC. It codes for CAGSSVSGTYNEQFF.

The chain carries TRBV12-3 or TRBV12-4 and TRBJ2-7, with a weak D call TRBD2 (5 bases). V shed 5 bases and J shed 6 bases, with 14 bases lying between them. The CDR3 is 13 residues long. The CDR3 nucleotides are TGTGCCAGCAGTCATCCTAGCCTAAGCGAGCAGTACTTC. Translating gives CASSHPSLSEQYF.

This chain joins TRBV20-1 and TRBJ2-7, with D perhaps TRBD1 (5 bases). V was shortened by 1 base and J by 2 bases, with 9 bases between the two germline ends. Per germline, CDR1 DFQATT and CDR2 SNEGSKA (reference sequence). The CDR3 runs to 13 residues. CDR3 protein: CSARGRQTYEQYF. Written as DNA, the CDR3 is TGCAGTGCTAGAGGGAGACAGACCTACGAGCAGTACTTC.

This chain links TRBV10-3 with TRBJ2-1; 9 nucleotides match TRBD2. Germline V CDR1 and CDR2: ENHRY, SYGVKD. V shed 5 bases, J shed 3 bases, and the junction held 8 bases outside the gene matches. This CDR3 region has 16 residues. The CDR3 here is CAISNLAGRGYNEQFF. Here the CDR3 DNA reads TGTGCCATCAGTAATCTAGCGGGGAGGGGCTACAATGAGCAGTTCTTC.

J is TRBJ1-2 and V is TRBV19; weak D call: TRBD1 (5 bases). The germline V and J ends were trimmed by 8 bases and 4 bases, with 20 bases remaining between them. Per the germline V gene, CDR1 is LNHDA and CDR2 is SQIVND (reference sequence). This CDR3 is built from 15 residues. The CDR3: CASSIGEKGSYGYTF. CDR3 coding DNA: TGTGCCAGTTCAATAGGGGAGAAGGGTTCCTATGGCTACACCTTC. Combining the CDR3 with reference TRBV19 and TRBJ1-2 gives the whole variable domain DGGITQSPKYLFRKEGQNVTLSCEQNLNHDAMYWYRQDPGQGLRLIYYSQIVNDFQKGDIAEGYSVSREKKESFPLTVTSAQKNPTAFYLCASSIGEKGSYGYTFGSGTRLTVV.

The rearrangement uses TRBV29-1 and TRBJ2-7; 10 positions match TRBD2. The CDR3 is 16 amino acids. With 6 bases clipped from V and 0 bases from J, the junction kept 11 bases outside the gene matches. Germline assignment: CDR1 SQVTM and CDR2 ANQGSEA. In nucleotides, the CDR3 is TGCAGCGTGCAAGGGGTGACTAGCGGGTTCTCCTACGAGCAGTACTTC. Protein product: CSVQGVTSGFSYEQYF.

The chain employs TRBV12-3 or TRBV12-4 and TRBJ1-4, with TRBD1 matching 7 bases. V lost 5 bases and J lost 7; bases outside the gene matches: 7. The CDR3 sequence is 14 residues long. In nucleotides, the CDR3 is TGTGCCAGCAGTGCAGGGGGAGGGAGTGAAAAACTGTTTTTT. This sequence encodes CASSAGGGSEKLFF.

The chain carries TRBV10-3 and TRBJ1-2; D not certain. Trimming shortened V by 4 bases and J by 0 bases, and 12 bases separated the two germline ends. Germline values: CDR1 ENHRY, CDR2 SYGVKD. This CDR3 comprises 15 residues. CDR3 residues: CAISVTDPPNYGYTF. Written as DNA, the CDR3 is TGTGCCATCAGTGTTACAGACCCTCCTAACTATGGCTACACCTTC.

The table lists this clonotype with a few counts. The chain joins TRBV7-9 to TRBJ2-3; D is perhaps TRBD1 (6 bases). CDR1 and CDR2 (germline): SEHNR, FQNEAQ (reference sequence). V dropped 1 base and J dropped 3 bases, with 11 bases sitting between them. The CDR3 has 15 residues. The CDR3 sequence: CASSLVLQGTDTQYF. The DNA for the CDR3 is TGTGCCAGCAGCTTAGTACTACAGGGTACAGATACGCAGTATTTT.

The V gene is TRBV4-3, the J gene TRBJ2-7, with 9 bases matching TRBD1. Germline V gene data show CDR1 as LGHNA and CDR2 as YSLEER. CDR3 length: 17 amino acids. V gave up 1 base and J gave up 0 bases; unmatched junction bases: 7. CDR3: CASSQGGQGPSSYEQYF. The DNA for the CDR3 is TGCGCCAGCAGCCAAGGGGGACAGGGACCTAGCTCCTACGAGCAGTACTTC.

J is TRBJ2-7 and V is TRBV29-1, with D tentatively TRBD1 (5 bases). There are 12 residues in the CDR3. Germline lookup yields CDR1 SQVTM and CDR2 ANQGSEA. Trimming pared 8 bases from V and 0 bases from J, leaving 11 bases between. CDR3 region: CSRQSPSYEQYF. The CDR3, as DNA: TGCAGCAGACAGTCTCCCTCCTACGAGCAGTACTTC.

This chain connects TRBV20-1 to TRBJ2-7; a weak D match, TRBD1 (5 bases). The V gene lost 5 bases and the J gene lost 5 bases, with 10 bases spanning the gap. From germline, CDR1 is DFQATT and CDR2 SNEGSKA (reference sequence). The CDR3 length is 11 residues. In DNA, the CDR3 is TGCAGTGCTTTAGACAGCCACGAGCAGTACTTC. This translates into CSALDSHEQYF.

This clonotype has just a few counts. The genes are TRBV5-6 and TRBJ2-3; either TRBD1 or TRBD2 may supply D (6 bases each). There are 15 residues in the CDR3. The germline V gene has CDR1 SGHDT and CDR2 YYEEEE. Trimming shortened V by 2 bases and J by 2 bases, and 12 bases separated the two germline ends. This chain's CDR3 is CASSFGGGFTDTQYF. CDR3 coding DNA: TGTGCCAGCAGCTTTGGAGGGGGGTTCACAGATACGCAGTATTTT.

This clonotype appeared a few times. The CDR3 region is CASSVRTSDANYNEQFF. CDR3 DNA sequence: TGTGCCAGCAGTGTGCGGACTAGCGACGCCAACTACAATGAGCAGTTCTTC. The J gene is TRBJ2-1, the V gene TRBV2, with 9 bases lining up with TRBD2. CDR1 is SNHLY and CDR2 is FYNNEI in the germline V gene. The CDR3 consists of 17 residues. With V trimmed by 4 bases and J by 3 bases, 10 bases remained unmatched.

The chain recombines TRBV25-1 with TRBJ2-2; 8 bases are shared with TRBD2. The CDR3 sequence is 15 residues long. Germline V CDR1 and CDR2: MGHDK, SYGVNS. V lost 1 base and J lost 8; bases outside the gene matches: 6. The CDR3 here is CASSEWGTSRGELFF. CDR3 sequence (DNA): TGTGCCAGCAGTGAATGGGGGACTAGTCGTGGGGAGCTGTTTTTT.

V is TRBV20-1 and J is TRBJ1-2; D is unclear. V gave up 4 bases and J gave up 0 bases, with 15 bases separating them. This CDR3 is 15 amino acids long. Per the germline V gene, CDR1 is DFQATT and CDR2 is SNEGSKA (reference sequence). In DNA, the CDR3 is TGCAGTGCTATCGACCGGGCCGAGGCTAACTATGGCTACACCTTC. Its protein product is CSAIDRAEANYGYTF.

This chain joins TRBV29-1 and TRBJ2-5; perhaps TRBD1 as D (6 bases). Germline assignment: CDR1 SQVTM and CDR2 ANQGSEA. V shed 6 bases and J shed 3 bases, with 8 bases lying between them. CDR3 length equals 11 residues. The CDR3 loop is CSVWTEETQYF. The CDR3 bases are TGCAGCGTCTGGACAGAAGAGACCCAGTACTTC.